Listed here is a single T cell receptor (beta chain). The CDR3 end is not reached by the read, which stops 3 residues before it; the germline J gene fills it in. These data originate in a study of T cells in women clearing cervical HPV infection. Study details: Cases: HPV16-related CIN3 or worse on histology, 2 invasive cancers.

The table came from immunoSEQ multiplex PCR; TCRdb's copy has only in-frame clones and leaves some out. This table lists over 20,000 clones. The CDR3 loop spans 17 amino acids. Germline assignment: CDR1 MNHEY and CDR2 SVGEGT. V was cut by 2 bases and J by 7 bases, with 21 bases left in between. This rearrangement joins TRBV6-2 or TRBV6-3 to TRBJ2-1, with D perhaps matching TRBD1 (6 bases). The sample taken for sequencing was blood buffy coat. The origin of this receptor is a woman aged 18-70 years with a cervical HPV16 infection that either progressed to CIN3+ or cleared (not recorded which). The covered CDR3 bases are TGTGCCAGCAGTTACCTCATGACAGGTTCCTCGGGGAATGAG. Its protein product is CASSYLMTGSSGNE. The full CDR3 protein reads CASSYLMTGSSGNEQFF.